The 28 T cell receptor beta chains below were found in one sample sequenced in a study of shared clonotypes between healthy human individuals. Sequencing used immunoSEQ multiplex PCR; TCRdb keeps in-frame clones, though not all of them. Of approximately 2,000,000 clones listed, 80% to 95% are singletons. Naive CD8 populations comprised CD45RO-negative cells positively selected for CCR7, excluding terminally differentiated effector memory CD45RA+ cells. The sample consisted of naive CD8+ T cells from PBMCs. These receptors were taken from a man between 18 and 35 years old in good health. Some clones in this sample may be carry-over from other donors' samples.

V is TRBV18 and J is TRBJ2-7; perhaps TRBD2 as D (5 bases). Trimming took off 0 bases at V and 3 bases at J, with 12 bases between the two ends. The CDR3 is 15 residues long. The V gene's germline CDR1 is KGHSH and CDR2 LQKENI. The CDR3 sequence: CASSPPGQAGYEQYF. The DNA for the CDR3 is TGTGCCAGCTCACCACCGGGCCAGGCGGGCTACGAGCAGTACTTC.

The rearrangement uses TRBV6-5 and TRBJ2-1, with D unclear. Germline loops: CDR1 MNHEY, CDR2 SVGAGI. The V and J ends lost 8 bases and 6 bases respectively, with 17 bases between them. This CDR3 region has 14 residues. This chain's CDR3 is CASCPGSPFNEQFF. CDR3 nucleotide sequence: TGTGCCAGCTGCCCCGGGTCCCCCTTCAATGAGCAGTTCTTC.

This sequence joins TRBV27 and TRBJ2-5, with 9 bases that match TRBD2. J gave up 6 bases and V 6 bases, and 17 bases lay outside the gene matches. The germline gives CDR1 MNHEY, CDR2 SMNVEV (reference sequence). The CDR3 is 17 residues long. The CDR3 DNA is TGTGCCAGCAGCGGGCAGCCGGGACTAGCCGCGGAAAAGACCCAGTACTTC. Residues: CASSGQPGLAAEKTQYF.

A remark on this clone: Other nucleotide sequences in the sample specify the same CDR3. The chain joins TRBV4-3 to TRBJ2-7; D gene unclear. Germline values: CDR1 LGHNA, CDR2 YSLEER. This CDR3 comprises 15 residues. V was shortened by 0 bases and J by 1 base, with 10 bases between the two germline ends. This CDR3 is CASSQDRTGSYEQYF. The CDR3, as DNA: TGCGCCAGCAGCCAAGATAGGACCGGGTCCTACGAGCAGTACTTC.

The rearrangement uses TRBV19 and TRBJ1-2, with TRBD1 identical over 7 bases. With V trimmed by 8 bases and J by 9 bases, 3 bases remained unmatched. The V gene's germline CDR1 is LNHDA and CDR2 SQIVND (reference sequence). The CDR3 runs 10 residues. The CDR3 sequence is CASGDRSYTF. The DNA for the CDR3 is TGTGCCAGTGGGGACAGAAGCTACACCTTC.

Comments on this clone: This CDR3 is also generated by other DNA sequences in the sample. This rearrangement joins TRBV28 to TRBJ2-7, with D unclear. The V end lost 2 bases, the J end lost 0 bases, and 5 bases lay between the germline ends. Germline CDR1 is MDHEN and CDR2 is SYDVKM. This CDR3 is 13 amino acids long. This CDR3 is CASSLRDSYEQYF. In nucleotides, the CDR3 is TGTGCCAGCAGTTTAAGGGACTCCTACGAGCAGTACTTC.

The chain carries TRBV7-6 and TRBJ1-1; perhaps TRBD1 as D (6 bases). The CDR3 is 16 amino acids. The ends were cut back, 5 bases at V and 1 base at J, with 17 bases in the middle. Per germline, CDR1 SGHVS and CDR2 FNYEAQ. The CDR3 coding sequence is TGTGCCAGCAGCGGACTACAGGGAGAGAGGAACACTGAAGCTTTCTTT. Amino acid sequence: CASSGLQGERNTEAFF.

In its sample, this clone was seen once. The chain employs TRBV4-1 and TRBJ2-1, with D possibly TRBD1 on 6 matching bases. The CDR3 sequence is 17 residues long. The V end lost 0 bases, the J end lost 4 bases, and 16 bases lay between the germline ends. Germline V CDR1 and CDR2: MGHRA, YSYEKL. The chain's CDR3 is CASSQDGTRSGYNEQFF. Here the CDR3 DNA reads TGCGCCAGCAGCCAAGATGGGACAAGGTCGGGATACAATGAGCAGTTCTTC.

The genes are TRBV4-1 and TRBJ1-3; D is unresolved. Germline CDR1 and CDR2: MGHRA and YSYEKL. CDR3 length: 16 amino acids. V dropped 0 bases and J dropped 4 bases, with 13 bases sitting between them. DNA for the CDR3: TGCGCCAGCAGCCAAGATTTAGGACTGGTCGGAAACACCATATATTTT. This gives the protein CASSQDLGLVGNTIYF.

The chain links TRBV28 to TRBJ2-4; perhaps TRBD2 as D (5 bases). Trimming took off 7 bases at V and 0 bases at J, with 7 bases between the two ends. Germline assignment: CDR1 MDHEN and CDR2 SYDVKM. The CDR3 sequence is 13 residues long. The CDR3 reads CASTGLAKNIQYF. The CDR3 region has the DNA TGTGCCAGCACAGGACTAGCCAAAAACATTCAGTACTTC.

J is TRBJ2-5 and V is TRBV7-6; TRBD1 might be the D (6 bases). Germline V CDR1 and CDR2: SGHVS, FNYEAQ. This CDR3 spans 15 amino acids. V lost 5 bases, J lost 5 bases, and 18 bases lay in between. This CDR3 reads CASSHETGRGETQYF. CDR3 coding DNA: TGTGCCAGCAGCCATGAGACAGGTCGCGGGGAGACCCAGTACTTC.

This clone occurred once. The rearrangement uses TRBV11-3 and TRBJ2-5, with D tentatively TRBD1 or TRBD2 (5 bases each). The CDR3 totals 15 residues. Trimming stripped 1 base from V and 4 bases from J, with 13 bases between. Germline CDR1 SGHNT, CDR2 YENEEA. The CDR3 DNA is TGTGCCAGCAGCTTAGGAGCCGGGACCCCAGAGACCCAGTACTTC. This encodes CASSLGAGTPETQYF. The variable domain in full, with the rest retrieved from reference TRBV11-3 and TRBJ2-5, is EAGVVQSPRYKIIEKKQPVAFWCNPISGHNTLYWYLQNLGQGPELLIRYENEEAVDDSQLPKDRFSAERLKGVDSTLKIQPAELGDSAVYLCASSLGAGTPETQYFGPGTRLLVL.

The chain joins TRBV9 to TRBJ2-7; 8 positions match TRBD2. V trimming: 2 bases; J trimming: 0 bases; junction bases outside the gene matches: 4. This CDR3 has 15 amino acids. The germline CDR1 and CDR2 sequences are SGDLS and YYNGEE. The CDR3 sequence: CASSVTSGHSYEQYF. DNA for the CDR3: TGTGCCAGCAGCGTTACTAGCGGCCACTCCTACGAGCAGTACTTC.

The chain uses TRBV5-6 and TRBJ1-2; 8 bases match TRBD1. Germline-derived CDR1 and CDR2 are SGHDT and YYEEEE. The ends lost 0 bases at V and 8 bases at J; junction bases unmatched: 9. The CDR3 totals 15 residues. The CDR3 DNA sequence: TGTGCCAGCAGCTTGGTAGGCCAGGGGGCCTACGGCTACACCTTC. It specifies CASSLVGQGAYGYTF.

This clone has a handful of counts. CDR3 region: CAWSDPFDGNNQPQHF. The CDR3 bases are TGTGCCTGGAGTGACCCATTCGACGGTAACAATCAGCCCCAGCATTTT. The chain employs TRBV30 and TRBJ1-5; D not resolved. Between the trimmed V and J ends, which lost 1 base and 3 bases, there was a span of 16 bases. The CDR3 spans 16 residues. Germline V gene data show CDR1 as GTSNPN and CDR2 as SVGIG (reference sequence).

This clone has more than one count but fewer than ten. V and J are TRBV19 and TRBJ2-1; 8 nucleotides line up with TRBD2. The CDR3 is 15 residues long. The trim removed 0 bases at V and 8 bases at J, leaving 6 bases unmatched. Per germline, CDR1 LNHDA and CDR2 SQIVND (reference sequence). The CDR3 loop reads CASSIDPGTRDEQFF. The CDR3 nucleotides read TGTGCCAGTAGTATAGATCCAGGGACTAGAGATGAGCAGTTCTTC.

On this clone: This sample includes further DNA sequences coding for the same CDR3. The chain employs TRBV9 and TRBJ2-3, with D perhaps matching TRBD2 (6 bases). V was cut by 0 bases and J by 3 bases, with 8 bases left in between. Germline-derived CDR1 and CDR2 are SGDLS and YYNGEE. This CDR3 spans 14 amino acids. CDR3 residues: CASSVAGATDTQYF. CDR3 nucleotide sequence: TGTGCCAGCAGCGTAGCGGGAGCTACAGATACGCAGTATTTT.

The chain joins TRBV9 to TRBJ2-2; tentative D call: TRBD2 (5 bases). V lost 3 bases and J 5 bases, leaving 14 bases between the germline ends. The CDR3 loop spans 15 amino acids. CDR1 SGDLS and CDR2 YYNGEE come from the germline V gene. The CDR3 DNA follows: TGTGCCAGCAGCGAATCGGCTAGCAGAACCGGGGAGCTGTTTTTT. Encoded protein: CASSESASRTGELFF.

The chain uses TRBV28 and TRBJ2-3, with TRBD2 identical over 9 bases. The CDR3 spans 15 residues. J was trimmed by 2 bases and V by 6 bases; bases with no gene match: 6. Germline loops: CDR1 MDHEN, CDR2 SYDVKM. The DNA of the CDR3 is TGTGCCAGCAGCCCGACTAGCGGATACACAGATACGCAGTATTTT. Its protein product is CASSPTSGYTDTQYF.

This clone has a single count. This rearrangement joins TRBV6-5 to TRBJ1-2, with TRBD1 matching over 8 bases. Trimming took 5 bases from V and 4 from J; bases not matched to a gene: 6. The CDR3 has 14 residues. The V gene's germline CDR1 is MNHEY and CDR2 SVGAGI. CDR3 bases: TGTGCCAGCAGTACCTCGGGGACAGGCTATGGCTACACCTTC. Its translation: CASSTSGTGYGYTF.

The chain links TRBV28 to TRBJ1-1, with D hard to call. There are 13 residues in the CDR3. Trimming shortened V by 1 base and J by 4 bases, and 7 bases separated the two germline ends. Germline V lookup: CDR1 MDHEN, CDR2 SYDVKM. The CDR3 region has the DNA TGTGCCAGCAGTTTATACGGTAGCACTGAAGCTTTCTTT. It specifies CASSLYGSTEAFF.

The CDR3 reads CASSPRVDGYEQYF. The CDR3 DNA reads TGCGCCAGCAGCCCCCGGGTGGACGGCTACGAGCAGTACTTC. The chain has TRBV4-3 and TRBJ2-7; the D is unclear. Per germline, CDR1 LGHNA and CDR2 YSLEER. Trimming took 4 bases from V and 3 from J, leaving 13 bases between them. The CDR3 is 14 residues long.

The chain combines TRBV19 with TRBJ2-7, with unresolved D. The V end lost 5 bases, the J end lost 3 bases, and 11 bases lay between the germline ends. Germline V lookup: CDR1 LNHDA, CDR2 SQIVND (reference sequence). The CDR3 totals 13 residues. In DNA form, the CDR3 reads TGTGCCAGTAGTTCAGGAAACCTCTACGAGCAGTACTTC. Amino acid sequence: CASSSGNLYEQYF.

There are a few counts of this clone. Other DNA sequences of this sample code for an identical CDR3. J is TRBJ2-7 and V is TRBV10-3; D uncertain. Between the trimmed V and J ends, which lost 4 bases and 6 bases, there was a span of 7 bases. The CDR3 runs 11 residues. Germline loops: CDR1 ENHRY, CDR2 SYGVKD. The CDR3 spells CAISGGSEQYF. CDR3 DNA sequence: TGTGCCATCAGTGGAGGCTCCGAGCAGTACTTC.

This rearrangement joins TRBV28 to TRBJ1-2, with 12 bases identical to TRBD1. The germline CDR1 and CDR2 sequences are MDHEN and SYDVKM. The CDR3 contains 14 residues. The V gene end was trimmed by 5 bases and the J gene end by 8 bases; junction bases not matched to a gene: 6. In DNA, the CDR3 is TGTGCCAGCAGTGGGGACAGGGGGCAGGAAGGCTACACCTTC. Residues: CASSGDRGQEGYTF.

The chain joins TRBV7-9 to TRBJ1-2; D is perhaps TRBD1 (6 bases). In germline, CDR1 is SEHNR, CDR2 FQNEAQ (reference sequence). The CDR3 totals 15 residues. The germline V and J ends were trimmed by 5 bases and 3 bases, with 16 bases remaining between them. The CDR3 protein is CASSRIGGRDYGYTF. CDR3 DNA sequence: TGTGCCAGCAGCCGCATAGGGGGACGAGACTATGGCTACACCTTC.

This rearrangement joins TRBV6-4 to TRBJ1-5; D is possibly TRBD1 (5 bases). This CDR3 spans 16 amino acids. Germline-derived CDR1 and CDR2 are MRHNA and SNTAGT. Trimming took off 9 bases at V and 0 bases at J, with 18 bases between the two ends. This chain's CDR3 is CASTRGGSVSNQPQHF. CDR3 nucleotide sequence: TGTGCCAGTACACGGGGGGGGTCTGTTAGCAATCAGCCCCAGCATTTT.

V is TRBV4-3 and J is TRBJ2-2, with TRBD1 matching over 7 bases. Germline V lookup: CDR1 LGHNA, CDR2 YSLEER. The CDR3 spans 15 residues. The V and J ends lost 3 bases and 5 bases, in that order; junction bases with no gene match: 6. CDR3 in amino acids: CASSHHRGETGELFF. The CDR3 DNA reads TGCGCCAGCAGCCACCACAGGGGCGAGACCGGGGAGCTGTTTTTT.